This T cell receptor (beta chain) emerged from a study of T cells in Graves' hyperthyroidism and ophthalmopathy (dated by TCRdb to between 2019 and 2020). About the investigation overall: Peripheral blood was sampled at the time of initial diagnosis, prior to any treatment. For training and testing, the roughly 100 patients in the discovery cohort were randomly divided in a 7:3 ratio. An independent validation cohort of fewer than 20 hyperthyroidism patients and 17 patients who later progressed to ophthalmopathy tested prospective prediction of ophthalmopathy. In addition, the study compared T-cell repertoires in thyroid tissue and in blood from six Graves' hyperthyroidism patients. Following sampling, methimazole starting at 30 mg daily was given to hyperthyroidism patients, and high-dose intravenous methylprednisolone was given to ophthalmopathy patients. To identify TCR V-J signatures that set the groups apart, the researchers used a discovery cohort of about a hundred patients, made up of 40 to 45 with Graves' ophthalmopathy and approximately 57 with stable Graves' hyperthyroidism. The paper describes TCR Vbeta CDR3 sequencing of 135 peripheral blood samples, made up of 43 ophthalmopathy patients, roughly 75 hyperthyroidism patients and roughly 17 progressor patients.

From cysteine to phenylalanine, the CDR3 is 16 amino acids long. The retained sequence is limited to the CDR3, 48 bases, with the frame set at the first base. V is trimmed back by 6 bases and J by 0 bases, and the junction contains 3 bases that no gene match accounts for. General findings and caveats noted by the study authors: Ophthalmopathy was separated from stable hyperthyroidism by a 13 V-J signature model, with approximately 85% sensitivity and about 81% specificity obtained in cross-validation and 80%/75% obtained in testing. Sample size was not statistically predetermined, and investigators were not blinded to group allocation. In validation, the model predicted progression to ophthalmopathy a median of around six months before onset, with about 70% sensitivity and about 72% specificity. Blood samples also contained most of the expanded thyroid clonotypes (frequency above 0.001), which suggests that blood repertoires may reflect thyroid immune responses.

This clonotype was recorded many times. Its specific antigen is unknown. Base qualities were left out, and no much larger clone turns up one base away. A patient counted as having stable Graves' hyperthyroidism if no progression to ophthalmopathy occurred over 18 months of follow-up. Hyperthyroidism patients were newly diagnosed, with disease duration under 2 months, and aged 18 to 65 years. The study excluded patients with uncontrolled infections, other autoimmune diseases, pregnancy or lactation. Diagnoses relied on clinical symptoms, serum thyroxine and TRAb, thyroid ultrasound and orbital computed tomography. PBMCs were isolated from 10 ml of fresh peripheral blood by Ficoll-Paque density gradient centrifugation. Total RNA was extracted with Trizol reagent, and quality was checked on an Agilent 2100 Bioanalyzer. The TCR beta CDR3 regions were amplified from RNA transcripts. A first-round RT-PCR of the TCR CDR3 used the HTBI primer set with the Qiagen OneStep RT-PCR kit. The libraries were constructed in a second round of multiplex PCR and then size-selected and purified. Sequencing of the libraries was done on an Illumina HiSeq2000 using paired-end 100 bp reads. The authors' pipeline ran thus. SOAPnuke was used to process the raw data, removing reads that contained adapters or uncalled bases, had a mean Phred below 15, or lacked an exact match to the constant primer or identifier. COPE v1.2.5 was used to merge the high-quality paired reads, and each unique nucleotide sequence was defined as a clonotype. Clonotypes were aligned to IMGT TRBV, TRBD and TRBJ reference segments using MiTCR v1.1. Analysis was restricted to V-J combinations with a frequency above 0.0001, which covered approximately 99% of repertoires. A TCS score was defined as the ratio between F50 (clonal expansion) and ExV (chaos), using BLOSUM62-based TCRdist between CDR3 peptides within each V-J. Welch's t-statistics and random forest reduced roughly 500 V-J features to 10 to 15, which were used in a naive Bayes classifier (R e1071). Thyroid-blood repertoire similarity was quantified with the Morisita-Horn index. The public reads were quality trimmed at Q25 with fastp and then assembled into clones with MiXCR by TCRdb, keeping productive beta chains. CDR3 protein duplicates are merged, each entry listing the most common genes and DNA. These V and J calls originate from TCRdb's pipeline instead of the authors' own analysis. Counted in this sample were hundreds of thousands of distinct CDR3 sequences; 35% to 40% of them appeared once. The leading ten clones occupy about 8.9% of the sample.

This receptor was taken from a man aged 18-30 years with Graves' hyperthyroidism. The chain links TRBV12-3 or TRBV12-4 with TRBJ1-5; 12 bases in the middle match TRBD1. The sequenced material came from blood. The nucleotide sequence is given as TGTGCCAGCAGCGGGACAGGGGGCGGTAGCAATCAGCCCCAGCATTTT. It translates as CASSGTGGGSNQPQHF.